The 14 T cell receptor beta chains reported below all come from one sample, sequenced in a study of OX40 agonist ivuxolimab in advanced cancers. Here immunoSEQ multiplex PCR was the method, and the copy in TCRdb shows in-frame clones only, minus some. The repertoire holds roughly 15,000 clones, with 80% to 90% as singletons. Specimen: CD4+ or CD8+ T cells sorted from blood, collected in a trial of the OX40 agonist ivuxolimab. These TCRs come from an adult with an advanced solid tumor such as melanoma, head and neck, liver or kidney cancer.

The chain combines TRBV5-6 with TRBJ2-3, with 10 bases fitting TRBD1. V gave up 0 bases and J gave up 0 bases; unmatched junction bases: 1. CDR1 SGHDT and CDR2 YYEEEE come from the germline V gene. The CDR3 is 16 residues long. This CDR3 is CASSLAGQGSTDTQYF. The DNA for the CDR3 is TGTGCCAGCAGCTTGGCGGGACAGGGGAGCACAGATACGCAGTATTTT.

The chain couples TRBV7-6 to TRBJ2-1; a weak D match, TRBD2 (5 bases). Looked up from germline, CDR1 is SGHVS and CDR2 is FNYEAQ. The CDR3 covers 16 residues. V shed 5 bases and J shed 9 bases, with 23 bases lying between them. The CDR3 protein is CASSRDDAADAGEQFF. The CDR3 DNA is TGTGCCAGCAGCCGCGACGACGCTGCGGACGCGGGTGAGCAGTTCTTC.

The chain carries TRBV29-1 and TRBJ1-2; maybe TRBD1 (5 bases). This CDR3 region has 15 residues. CDR1 and CDR2 from the germline V gene are SQVTM and ANQGSEA. V shed 6 bases and J shed 5 bases, with 22 bases lying between them. The CDR3 spells CSVLGMGTRGYGYTF. The CDR3 nucleotides read TGCAGCGTCCTAGGTATGGGGACCCGAGGGTATGGCTACACCTTC.

In this sample, this clone turned up a few times. The gene calls are TRBV5-5 and TRBJ2-7; 9 bases match TRBD2. The CDR3 length is 15 residues. CDR1 and CDR2 (germline): SGHKS, YYEKEE (reference sequence). Trimming at V came to 4 bases and at J to 7 bases, leaving 12 bases not matched to a gene. CDR3 in amino acids: CASSPSLAGAEEQYF. CDR3 DNA sequence: TGTGCCAGCAGCCCGTCCTTAGCGGGGGCCGAAGAGCAGTACTTC.

The gene calls are TRBV9 and TRBJ1-1; D remains ambiguous. V lost 0 bases and J lost 1, with 7 bases in between. Germline V gives CDR1 SGDLS, CDR2 YYNGEE. The CDR3 has 14 residues. This CDR3 reads CASSVGLRNTEAFF. CDR3 sequence (DNA): TGTGCCAGCAGCGTAGGGCTAAGGAACACTGAAGCTTTCTTT.

This rearrangement joins TRBV27 to TRBJ1-1, with 8 bases identical to TRBD1. The CDR3 runs to 13 residues. The V and J ends lost 3 bases and 4 bases, in that order; junction bases with no gene match: 1. The germline gives CDR1 MNHEY, CDR2 SMNVEV (reference sequence). CDR3 in DNA: TGTGCCAGCAGTTTTACAGGGGGCACTGAAGCTTTCTTT. This encodes CASSFTGGTEAFF.

This rearrangement joins TRBV4-2 to TRBJ2-7; TRBD1 matches 7 bases. CDR1 LGHNA and CDR2 YNFKEQ come from the germline V gene. The length of the CDR3 is 15 residues. J lost 4 bases, V lost 5 bases, and 11 bases had no gene match. Here the CDR3 reads CASSLGAGGRYEQYF. CDR3 DNA sequence: TGTGCCAGCAGCTTAGGGGCAGGGGGACGGTACGAGCAGTACTTC.

The chain uses TRBV5-1 and TRBJ2-2, with 10 bases lining up with TRBD2. This CDR3 has 14 amino acids. The J segment lost 1 base and the V segment lost 6 bases, leaving 0 bases of the junction unmatched. From germline, CDR1 is SGHRS and CDR2 YFSETQ. The CDR3: CASTSGGNTGELFF. The CDR3, as DNA: TGCGCCAGCACTAGCGGGGGGAACACCGGGGAGCTGTTTTTT.

The chain recombines TRBV27 with TRBJ2-1, with TRBD2 identical over 16 bases. Germline CDR1 reads MNHEY; CDR2 reads SMNVEV (reference sequence). Trimming cost V 4 bases and J 1 base; bases outside gene matches: 10. The CDR3 has 20 amino acids. CDR3 region: CASSSGLAGGIGGSYNEQFF. As DNA, the CDR3 is TGTGCCAGCAGTTCGGGACTAGCGGGAGGGATAGGAGGATCCTACAATGAGCAGTTCTTC.

This clone was counted only a few times. The J gene is TRBJ1-1, the V gene TRBV21-1; the D segment call TRBD1 is taken from the table without a DNA check. TRBV21-1 is classified as a pseudogene. This CDR3 has 16 residues. The CDR3 DNA reads TGTGCCAGCAGCAAATTGGAGACAGGGGGCCACACTGAAGCTTTCTTT. Translation gives CASSKLETGGHTEAFF.

This chain joins TRBV7-9 and TRBJ2-5, with D perhaps matching TRBD1 (7 bases). Germline lookup yields CDR1 SEHNR and CDR2 FQNEAQ (reference sequence). Trimming took off 5 bases at V and 11 bases at J, with 24 bases between the two ends. The CDR3 is 15 amino acids. CDR3 bases: TGTGCCAGCAGCCATGAAGGGGGCAGGAGCCGGGAGCAGTACTTC. Protein: CASSHEGGRSREQYF.

The chain uses TRBV29-1 and TRBJ2-5, with D unclear. The CDR3 covers 14 residues. CDR1 and CDR2 from the germline V gene are SQVTM and ANQGSEA. With 8 bases removed from V and 0 bases from J, the gap between germline ends came to 16 bases. The CDR3 sequence: CSFHPSSNQETQYF. The CDR3 region has the DNA TGCAGCTTCCATCCCTCTTCCAACCAAGAGACCCAGTACTTC. Complete variable domain (other parts from reference TRBV29-1 and TRBJ2-5): SAVISQKPSRDICQRGTSLTIQCQVDSQVTMMFWYRQQPGQSLTLIATANQGSEATYESGFVIDKFPISRPNLTFSTLTVSNMSPEDSSIYLCSFHPSSNQETQYFGPGTRLLVL.

In DNA, the CDR3 is TGTGCCAGCAGGCGGAGGGAGAACACTGAAGCTTTCTTT. Residues: CASRRRENTEAFF. The gene calls are TRBV27 and TRBJ1-1, with unresolved D. CDR1 is MNHEY, CDR2 SMNVEV, per germline (reference sequence). This CDR3 comprises 13 residues. Deletions cut 6 bases from V and 1 base from J, with 9 bases between.

About this clone: An end of the junction differs from the germline gene, which may be a read error. Other DNA sequences in the same sample also yield this CDR3. The chain carries TRBV5-4 and TRBJ2-5, with 7 bases matching TRBD1. The CDR3 has 15 amino acids. Germline V CDR1 and CDR2: SGHNT, YYREEE (reference sequence). CDR3 DNA: TGTGCCAGCAGTTTGGGTGACAGGGTCCAGGAGACCCAGTACTTC. Its translation: CASSLGDRVQETQYF.